Below are 20 T cell receptor beta chains sequenced from a single sample in a study of shared clonotypes between healthy human individuals. Selected positively for CCR7 and CD45RO-negative, naive CD8 cells excluded terminally differentiated effector memory CD45RA+ cells. Clones were sequenced by immunoSEQ multiplex PCR, and TCRdb holds only the in-frame ones, with some missing. The sample yields about 2.1 million clones, roughly 93% seen once. Sequenced: naive CD8+ T cells from PBMCs. These receptors all stem from a man younger than 30 in good health. Some clones in this sample may be carry-over from other donors' samples.

The chain combines TRBV14 with TRBJ2-5; 10 nucleotides agree with TRBD2. The germline CDR1 and CDR2 sequences are SGHDN and FVKESK. The CDR3 is made up of 16 amino acids. Losses at the gene ends were 1 base for V and 5 bases for J; bases not matched to a gene: 7. The CDR3 region has the DNA TGTGCCAGCAGCCAAGTCAGCGGGAGGGCCGGGGAGACCCAGTACTTC. Its protein is CASSQVSGRAGETQYF.

This chain links TRBV6-5 with TRBJ2-1; D could derive from TRBD1 or TRBD2 (6 bases each). Between the trimmed V and J ends, which lost 0 bases and 8 bases, there was a span of 14 bases. Germline loops: CDR1 MNHEY, CDR2 SVGAGI. This CDR3 has 15 residues. CDR3 nucleotides: TGTGCCAGCAGTTACTCGAACGGGGGCCTCGATGAGCAGTTCTTC. Amino acid sequence: CASSYSNGGLDEQFF.

The chain links TRBV7-6 to TRBJ2-7; a weak D match, TRBD2 (5 bases). Trimming took off 3 bases at V and 3 bases at J, with 12 bases between the two ends. CDR1 and CDR2 from the germline V gene are SGHVS and FNYEAQ. The CDR3 extends over 14 amino acids. DNA for the CDR3: TGTGCCAGCAGCTTGGCGGCCCGGGGCTACGAGCAGTACTTC. It codes for CASSLAARGYEQYF.

V is TRBV19 and J is TRBJ1-2; 9 positions agree with TRBD1. V was pared by 10 bases and J by 4 bases, with 13 bases of the junction left unmatched. The CDR3 totals 15 residues. Germline CDR1 is LNHDA and CDR2 is SQIVND (reference sequence). The CDR3 region is CATRTGAHPPYGYTF. The CDR3 DNA is TGTGCCACCCGGACAGGGGCGCACCCTCCCTATGGCTACACCTTC.

The chain employs TRBV7-6 and TRBJ2-7, with 9 positions matching TRBD1. The CDR3 is made up of 14 amino acids. Germline CDR1 is SGHVS and CDR2 is FNYEAQ. V was clipped by 4 bases and J by 2 bases; unmatched bases: 3. This chain's CDR3 is CASSSGTGPYEQYF. DNA of the CDR3: TGTGCCAGCAGCTCCGGGACAGGGCCCTACGAGCAGTACTTC. Combining the CDR3 with reference TRBV7-6 and TRBJ2-7 gives the whole variable domain GAGVSQSPRYKVTKRGQDVALRCDPISGHVSLYWYRQALGQGPEFLTYFNYEAQQDKSGLPNDRFSAERPEGSISTLTIQRTEQRDSAMYRCASSSGTGPYEQYFGPGTRLTVT.

V gene TRBV7-9 combines with J gene TRBJ2-7, with unresolved D. Trimming cost V 5 bases and J 2 bases, with 10 bases left between them. Germline-derived CDR1 and CDR2 are SEHNR and FQNEAQ (reference sequence). The CDR3 extends over 13 amino acids. The chain's CDR3 is CASSTKRAYEQYF. In DNA, the CDR3 is TGTGCCAGCAGCACAAAAAGAGCCTACGAGCAGTACTTC.

The genes are TRBV5-1 and TRBJ2-1, with TRBD2 identical over 11 bases. This CDR3 is built from 16 residues. The V gene end was trimmed by 3 bases and the J gene end by 7 bases; junction bases not matched to a gene: 9. CDR1 and CDR2 (germline): SGHRS, YFSETQ. DNA for the CDR3: TGCGCCAGCAGCTCCGCAACTAGCGGGAGATGGAATGAGCAGTTCTTC. It is translated as CASSSATSGRWNEQFF. Drawing the rest from reference TRBV5-1 and TRBJ2-1, the complete variable domain is KAGVTQTPRYLIKTRGQQVTLSCSPISGHRSVSWYQQTPGQGLQFLFEYFSETQRNKGNFPGRFSGRQFSNSRSEMNVSTLELGDSALYLCASSSATSGRWNEQFFGPGTRLTVL.

This chain links TRBV5-1 with TRBJ2-7; D remains ambiguous. Trimming removed 0 bases from V and 5 bases from J, with 12 bases in between. This CDR3 spans 14 amino acids. Germline CDR1 is SGHRS and CDR2 is YFSETQ. CDR3 residues: CASSLVPEGNEQYF. CDR3 DNA: TGCGCCAGCAGCTTGGTCCCCGAAGGTAACGAGCAGTACTTC.

This chain joins TRBV4-1 and TRBJ1-1; TRBD1 aligns across 7 bases. V lost 5 bases, J lost 3 bases, and 12 bases stayed unmatched. Germline lookup yields CDR1 MGHRA and CDR2 YSYEKL. The CDR3 has 16 amino acids. CDR3 in amino acids: CASSGIVLRGDTEAFF. The CDR3 DNA reads TGCGCCAGCAGCGGCATTGTCCTCAGGGGGGACACTGAAGCTTTCTTT.

The V call is TRBV4-2, the J call TRBJ2-7; 7 bases align to TRBD1. Losses at the gene ends were 5 bases for V and 0 bases for J; bases not matched to a gene: 4. The CDR3 extends over 14 amino acids. The germline gives CDR1 LGHNA, CDR2 YNFKEQ. CDR3 in DNA: TGTGCCAGCAGCTCCTGGGACAGCTCCTACGAGCAGTACTTC. It translates to CASSSWDSSYEQYF.

V and J are TRBV29-1 and TRBJ2-7, with TRBD1 matching 8 bases. V trimming: 6 bases; J trimming: 3 bases; junction bases outside the gene matches: 7. The CDR3 has 13 residues. The germline CDR1 and CDR2 sequences are SQVTM and ANQGSEA. In DNA, the CDR3 is TGCAGCGTGGGGACAGGTGAGGGCTACGAGCAGTACTTC. Amino acid sequence: CSVGTGEGYEQYF.

For the CDR3, the DNA is TGTGCCAGCCGCCCTGGTTCCTCCTCCTACGAGCAGTACTTC. Translation: CASRPGSSSYEQYF. The chain has TRBV28 and TRBJ2-7, with D unclear. Germline CDR1 and CDR2: MDHEN and SYDVKM. V was cut by 8 bases and J by 0 bases, with 14 bases left in between. The CDR3 consists of 14 residues.

The chain employs TRBV28 and TRBJ2-1, with 10 bases that match TRBD2. Trimming cost V 3 bases and J 9 bases; bases outside gene matches: 11. CDR1 is MDHEN and CDR2 is SYDVKM in the germline V gene. The CDR3 contains 16 residues. This chain's CDR3 is CASSFDLAGGSGEQFF. CDR3 sequence (DNA): TGTGCCAGCAGTTTCGACTTAGCGGGAGGATCAGGTGAGCAGTTCTTC.

The V gene is TRBV7-8, the J gene TRBJ2-7; D remains ambiguous. This CDR3 region has 13 residues. The V gene lost 2 bases and the J gene lost 2 bases, with 7 bases spanning the gap. Germline CDR1 and CDR2: SGHVS and FQNEAQ. This chain's CDR3 is CASSLPETYEQYF. As DNA, the CDR3 is TGTGCCAGCAGCTTACCAGAAACCTACGAGCAGTACTTC.

The genes are TRBV6-6 and TRBJ2-5; no reliable D call. The CDR3 is made up of 11 amino acids. V lost 6 bases, J lost 7 bases, and 9 bases lay in between. CDR1 and CDR2 from the germline V gene are MNHNY and SVGAGI (reference sequence). The chain's CDR3 is CASRLNGTQYF. In DNA, the CDR3 is TGTGCCAGCAGACTCAACGGGACCCAGTACTTC.

About this clone: Other nucleotide sequences in the sample specify the same CDR3. The chain employs TRBV6-1 and TRBJ2-1; tentative D call: TRBD2 (6 bases). V lost 2 bases and J 1 base, leaving 6 bases between the germline ends. The CDR3 is made up of 14 amino acids. Germline CDR1 reads MNHNS; CDR2 reads SASEGT. This chain's CDR3 is CASSERGSYNEQFF. CDR3 nucleotides: TGTGCCAGCAGTGAACGGGGGTCCTACAATGAGCAGTTCTTC.

V and J are TRBV6-5 and TRBJ2-1; no firm D call. CDR1 is MNHEY and CDR2 is SVGAGI in the germline V gene. The ends were cut back, 2 bases at V and 7 bases at J, with 12 bases in the middle. The CDR3 loop spans 14 amino acids. The CDR3 reads CASSYTFEENEQFF. The CDR3 DNA is TGTGCCAGCAGTTACACCTTCGAGGAGAATGAGCAGTTCTTC.

This chain connects TRBV4-2 to TRBJ2-7; D gene uncertain. Between the trimmed V and J ends, which lost 1 base and 7 bases, there was a span of 17 bases. The CDR3 spans 15 residues. Looked up from germline, CDR1 is LGHNA and CDR2 is YNFKEQ. The DNA of the CDR3 is TGTGCCAGCAGCCAAGCCCCTTACGACGAAGGGGAGCAGTACTTC. Translated: CASSQAPYDEGEQYF.

This chain links TRBV19 with TRBJ2-4, with TRBD1 identical over 9 bases. Unmatched junction bases numbered 6, after V lost 11 bases and J lost 1 base. This CDR3 has 14 residues. The germline V gene has CDR1 LNHDA and CDR2 SQIVND (reference sequence). CDR3 bases: TGTGCCGGAGACAGGGGGACGGCCAAAAACATTCAGTACTTC. Its translation: CAGDRGTAKNIQYF.

This chain uses TRBV6-1 with TRBJ2-1; 7 nucleotides match TRBD1. V trimming: 3 bases; J trimming: 4 bases; junction bases outside the gene matches: 12. CDR1 and CDR2 from the germline V gene are MNHNS and SASEGT. The CDR3 has 17 amino acids. DNA for the CDR3: TGTGCCAGCAGTGAGCCCCGAGGGGGCGGTAGTTACAATGAGCAGTTCTTC. Translated: CASSEPRGGGSYNEQFF.